This is a list of T cell receptor beta chains from one sample in a study of T cells after yellow fever vaccination. In TCRdb, the 5' RACE reads were re-called with MiXCR into one record per CDR3 protein. Among approximately 550,000 distinct CDR3 sequences listed, 15% to 20% were seen once. Sequenced material: PBMCs, taken 15 days after the yellow fever booster vaccination. The receptors stem from a man aged 25-40 years who received the YFV17D yellow fever vaccine. Each CDR3 is given with its conserved first and last residue. D genes are given only for firm matches. The listing skips clone size in some rows; elsewhere it reads once, few, many or a size class.

abundance: .; v_gene: TRBV7-2; j_gene: TRBJ2-7; d_gene: TRBD2; CDR3aa: CASSLFAGGPNEQYF; CDR3nt: TGTGCCAGCAGCTTGTTTGCGGGAGGGCCCAACGAGCAGTACTTC
abundance: few; v_gene: TRBV4-3; j_gene: TRBJ2-3; d_gene: TRBD2; CDR3aa: CASSRTGTSGPDTQYF; CDR3nt: TGCGCCAGCAGCCGAACCGGGACTAGCGGGCCGGATACGCAGTATTTT
abundance: .; v_gene: TRBV7-2; j_gene: TRBJ2-5; d_gene: TRBD2; CDR3aa: CASSWTSGQETQYF; CDR3nt: TGTGCCAGCAGCTGGACTAGCGGGCAAGAGACCCAGTACTTC
abundance: .; v_gene: TRBV5-5; j_gene: TRBJ2-1; d_gene: TRBD2; CDR3aa: CASSPGLVPNNEQFF; CDR3nt: TGTGCCAGCAGCCCGGGACTAGTCCCTAACAATGAGCAGTTCTTC
abundance: few; v_gene: TRBV28; j_gene: TRBJ2-1; d_gene: .; CDR3aa: CASSPLTGEAEQFF; CDR3nt: TGTGCCAGCAGCCCGCTAACCGGGGAGGCTGAGCAGTTCTTC
abundance: .; v_gene: TRBV18; j_gene: TRBJ2-7; d_gene: .; CDR3aa: CASSPKEASLALYEQYF; CDR3nt: TGTGCCAGCTCACCAAAGGAGGCATCTTTAGCACTCTACGAGCAGTACTTC
abundance: .; v_gene: TRBV11-2; j_gene: TRBJ2-7; d_gene: TRBD2; CDR3aa: CASSITLVREASSYEQYF; CDR3nt: TGTGCCAGCAGCATCACCCTTGTACGGGAGGCCAGCTCCTACGAGCAGTACTTC
abundance: .; v_gene: TRBV7-8; j_gene: TRBJ2-1; d_gene: TRBD2; CDR3aa: CASSLRPREGLEYNEQFF; CDR3nt: TGTGCCAGCAGCTTACGGCCGCGGGAGGGCCTCGAGTACAATGAGCAGTTCTTC
abundance: few; v_gene: TRBV6-1; j_gene: TRBJ2-3; d_gene: .; CDR3aa: CASSPALTPSTDTQYF; CDR3nt: TGTGCCAGCAGTCCCGCCCTGACGCCTAGCACAGATACGCAGTATTTT
abundance: few; v_gene: TRBV23-1; j_gene: TRBJ2-1; d_gene: TRBD1; CDR3aa: CASSQCFRGIYNEQFF; CDR3nt: TGCGCCAGCAGTCAATGTTTCAGGGGGATCTACAATGAGCAGTTCTTC
abundance: few; v_gene: TRBV2; j_gene: TRBJ2-5; d_gene: TRBD1; CDR3aa: CASTLQGDQETQYF; CDR3nt: TGTGCCAGCACCCTACAGGGGGACCAAGAGACCCAGTACTTC
abundance: .; v_gene: TRBV19; j_gene: TRBJ2-7; d_gene: .; CDR3aa: CASSIQGTTGEQYF; CDR3nt: TGTGCCAGTAGTATACAAGGGACCACGGGCGAGCAGTACTTC
abundance: .; v_gene: TRBV7-8; j_gene: TRBJ2-2; d_gene: .; CDR3aa: CASSRPRDLTGELFF; CDR3nt: TGTGCCAGCAGCAGACCGCGGGACCTCACCGGGGAGCTGTTTTTT
abundance: .; v_gene: TRBV10-2; j_gene: TRBJ1-2; d_gene: .; CDR3aa: CASSAIAGGYGYTF; CDR3nt: TGCGCCAGCAGTGCTATCGCGGGGGGCTATGGCTACACCTTC
abundance: .; v_gene: TRBV18; j_gene: TRBJ2-1; d_gene: TRBD2; CDR3aa: CASSGAGNNEQFF; CDR3nt: TGTGCCAGCTCAGGAGCGGGAAACAATGAGCAGTTCTTC
abundance: .; v_gene: TRBV18; j_gene: TRBJ2-1; d_gene: TRBD2; CDR3aa: CASSPPGQGLNEQFF; CDR3nt: TGTGCCAGCTCACCACCAGGGCAGGGACTAAATGAGCAGTTCTTC
abundance: .; v_gene: TRBV6-1; j_gene: TRBJ2-7; d_gene: TRBD1; CDR3aa: CASSEMTGNSAYEQYF; CDR3nt: TGTGCCAGCAGTGAGATGACAGGGAATAGCGCCTACGAGCAGTACTTC
abundance: .; v_gene: TRBV5-1; j_gene: TRBJ2-1; d_gene: TRBD2; CDR3aa: CASSPGTSSVDEQFF; CDR3nt: TGCGCCAGCAGCCCAGGGACTAGCAGCGTCGATGAGCAGTTCTTC
abundance: .; v_gene: TRBV7-2; j_gene: TRBJ2-2; d_gene: .; CDR3aa: CASTSPDKNTGELFF; CDR3nt: TGTGCCAGCACCTCGCCGGACAAGAACACCGGGGAGCTGTTTTTT
abundance: .; v_gene: TRBV27; j_gene: TRBJ2-1; d_gene: TRBD2; CDR3aa: CASRGGTSGIYNEQFF; CDR3nt: TGTGCCAGCAGGGGGGGGACTAGCGGGATATACAATGAGCAGTTCTTC
abundance: few; v_gene: TRBV9; j_gene: TRBJ2-2; d_gene: .; CDR3aa: CASSVDGTNTGELFF; CDR3nt: TGTGCCAGCAGCGTGGACGGAACGAACACCGGGGAGCTGTTTTTT
abundance: .; v_gene: TRBV3-1; j_gene: TRBJ2-1; d_gene: .; CDR3aa: CACTQGDPGLRGNEQFF; CDR3nt: TGTGCCTGCACCCAAGGGGATCCGGGACTTCGTGGCAATGAGCAGTTCTTC
abundance: .; v_gene: TRBV20-1; j_gene: TRBJ1-1; d_gene: .; CDR3aa: CSARVVTEAFF; CDR3nt: TGCAGTGCTAGAGTCGTTACTGAAGCTTTCTTT
abundance: .; v_gene: TRBV20-1; j_gene: TRBJ2-7; d_gene: TRBD2; CDR3aa: CSASGLAGLWYEQYF; CDR3nt: TGCAGTGCTAGTGGGTTAGCGGGCTTGTGGTACGAGCAGTACTTC
abundance: .; v_gene: TRBV27; j_gene: TRBJ2-6; d_gene: TRBD1; CDR3aa: CASSEGQGRSGANVLTF; CDR3nt: TGTGCCAGCAGTGAAGGACAGGGGAGGTCTGGGGCCAACGTCCTGACTTTC
abundance: .; v_gene: TRBV7-2; j_gene: TRBJ2-1; d_gene: .; CDR3aa: CASSLFMEQFF; CDR3nt: TGTGCCAGCAGCTTATTTATGGAGCAGTTCTTC
abundance: few; v_gene: TRBV10-2; j_gene: TRBJ2-1; d_gene: .; CDR3aa: CASRAGTQDSYNEQFF; CDR3nt: TGCGCCAGCAGGGCCGGGACACAGGATTCCTACAATGAGCAGTTCTTC
abundance: few; v_gene: TRBV12-3/TRBV12-4; j_gene: TRBJ2-2; d_gene: .; CDR3aa: CASSGMRNTGELFF; CDR3nt: TGTGCCAGCAGTGGGATGAGAAACACCGGGGAGCTGTTTTTT
abundance: .; v_gene: TRBV20-1; j_gene: TRBJ1-5; d_gene: .; CDR3aa: CSASSQGPRRDQPQHF; CDR3nt: TGCAGTGCTAGCTCTCAGGGACCCCGACGGGATCAGCCCCAGCATTTT
abundance: few; v_gene: TRBV20-1; j_gene: TRBJ1-1; d_gene: .; CDR3aa: CSAIIRPTEAFF; CDR3nt: TGCAGTGCTATCATCCGGCCCACTGAAGCTTTCTTT
abundance: few; v_gene: TRBV5-5; j_gene: TRBJ2-1; d_gene: .; CDR3aa: CASSSDRHAEQFF; CDR3nt: TGTGCCAGCAGCTCGGACAGACATGCTGAGCAGTTCTTC
abundance: .; v_gene: TRBV18; j_gene: TRBJ2-7; d_gene: .; CDR3aa: CASSPVGGEQYF; CDR3nt: TGTGCCAGCTCACCTGTCGGGGGCGAGCAGTACTTC
abundance: .; v_gene: TRBV24-1; j_gene: TRBJ1-6; d_gene: .; CDR3aa: CATSDLSYNSPLHF; CDR3nt: TGTGCCACCAGTGACCTCTCCTATAATTCACCCCTCCACTTT
abundance: few; v_gene: TRBV7-6; j_gene: TRBJ2-1; d_gene: .; CDR3aa: CASSLAGVGASNYNEQFF; CDR3nt: TGTGCCAGCAGCTTAGCAGGGGTCGGGGCTTCCAACTACAATGAGCAGTTCTTC
abundance: .; v_gene: TRBV5-4; j_gene: TRBJ2-7; d_gene: TRBD2; CDR3aa: CASSATTGLASYEQYF; CDR3nt: TGTGCCAGCAGCGCCACCACGGGACTAGCGAGTTACGAGCAGTACTTC
abundance: few; v_gene: TRBV11-2; j_gene: TRBJ2-1; d_gene: .; CDR3aa: CASSLPRAAYNEQFF; CDR3nt: TGTGCCAGCAGCTTACCCAGGGCGGCCTACAATGAGCAGTTCTTC
abundance: .; v_gene: TRBV6-5; j_gene: TRBJ2-1; d_gene: .; CDR3aa: CASSYLSDQAEQFF; CDR3nt: TGTGCCAGCAGTTACCTATCGGATCAGGCTGAGCAGTTCTTC
abundance: few; v_gene: TRBV7-2; j_gene: TRBJ1-5; d_gene: .; CDR3aa: CASSFRENQPQHF; CDR3nt: TGTGCCAGCAGCTTCCGGGAGAATCAGCCCCAGCATTTT